These 10 T cell receptor beta chains were sequenced from one sample in a study of cytomegalovirus exposure and HLA in healthy donors. 60 Vbeta and 13 Jbeta primers were used in PCR. Assay used: immunoSEQ multiplex PCR; TCRdb lists only in-frame clones, some missing. The table shows 120,000 or so clones, with just over 15% occurring only once. Sequencing was carried out using PBMCs. The receptors stem from a woman aged 18-35 years in good health and CMV-seronegative.

In its sample, this clone was seen a few times. The chain joins TRBV5-1 to TRBJ1-2, with D possibly TRBD1 on 5 matching bases. The V end was cut by 2 bases, the J end by 6 bases, with 11 bases between. There are 13 residues in the CDR3. Germline V lookup: CDR1 SGHRS, CDR2 YFSETQ. The CDR3 DNA follows: TGCGCCAGCAGCTTAGGGGATTTGGATGGCTACACCTTC. Translation: CASSLGDLDGYTF.

The rearrangement joins TRBV5-5 to TRBJ2-5; 9 bases match TRBD2. From germline, CDR1 is SGHKS and CDR2 YYEKEE (reference sequence). The V and J ends lost 0 bases and 2 bases, in that order; junction bases with no gene match: 8. This CDR3 spans 17 amino acids. The CDR3 DNA reads as TGTGCCAGCAGCTTGGCCCCCGGACTAGCGCTACAAGAGACCCAGTACTTC. Protein product: CASSLAPGLALQETQYF.

The chain carries TRBV7-9 and TRBJ1-4; weak D call: TRBD1 (6 bases). The CDR3 runs 14 residues. Germline CDR1 SEHNR, CDR2 FQNEAQ (reference sequence). Trimming removed 5 bases from V and 8 bases from J, with 15 bases in between. Written as DNA, the CDR3 is TGTGCCAGCAGCCTCACAGGGAGAGGCGAAAAACTGTTTTTT. Amino acid sequence: CASSLTGRGEKLFF.

This chain joins TRBV5-4 and TRBJ2-5, with 8 bases aligning to TRBD2. Per germline, CDR1 SGHNT and CDR2 YYREEE (reference sequence). This CDR3 is 15 amino acids long. After removal of 0 bases from V and 5 bases from J, the junction contained 6 bases not matched to a gene. The CDR3 sequence is CASSLAGGARETQYF. CDR3 coding DNA: TGTGCCAGCAGCTTGGCCGGGGGGGCGCGGGAGACCCAGTACTTC.

This clone was found a few times. CDR3 amino acids: CASRGQGGSYGYTF. As DNA, the CDR3 is TGTGCCAGCAGAGGACAGGGAGGGAGCTATGGCTACACCTTC. This chain uses TRBV28 with TRBJ1-2, with 8 bases fitting TRBD1. After removal of 6 bases from V and 4 bases from J, the junction contained 7 bases not matched to a gene. This CDR3 is built from 14 residues. Germline V gene sequence: CDR1 MDHEN, CDR2 SYDVKM.

This clone occurred a few times. This chain links TRBV7-9 with TRBJ2-7; 9 nucleotides align to TRBD1. The V gene end was trimmed by 1 base and the J gene end by 5 bases; junction bases not matched to a gene: 15. Germline V gene data show CDR1 as SEHNR and CDR2 as FQNEAQ (reference sequence). The CDR3 extends over 18 amino acids. The CDR3 coding sequence is TGTGCCAGCAGCTTAGGGCGGACAGGGGTTCCCTTCGGGGACGAGCAGTACTTC. Encoded protein: CASSLGRTGVPFGDEQYF.

The chain joins TRBV6-4 to TRBJ2-3, with D tentatively TRBD2 (5 bases). The CDR3 has 13 amino acids. V was pared by 3 bases and J by 6 bases, with 10 bases between. CDR1 MRHNA and CDR2 SNTAGT come from the germline V gene. CDR3 amino acids: CASSDGRADTQYF. The CDR3 DNA reads as TGTGCCAGCAGTGATGGGCGGGCGGATACGCAGTATTTT.

This clone appeared a few times. The V and J genes are TRBV27 and TRBJ2-7; D gene uncertain. This CDR3 region has 15 residues. Trimming removed 0 bases at V and 4 bases at J, with 13 bases between. The germline CDR1 and CDR2 sequences are MNHEY and SMNVEV (reference sequence). The CDR3 sequence: CASSLSRHPYYEQYF. The CDR3 bases are TGTGCCAGCAGTTTATCGAGGCACCCTTATTACGAGCAGTACTTC.

The rearrangement joins TRBV29-1 to TRBJ1-2; D is unclear. Germline CDR1 SQVTM, CDR2 ANQGSEA. V lost 6 bases and J 4 bases, leaving 21 bases between the germline ends. The CDR3 loop spans 15 amino acids. The CDR3 is CSVAKTGARVYGYTF. CDR3 DNA sequence: TGCAGCGTGGCGAAGACTGGAGCACGGGTCTATGGCTACACCTTC.

CDR3 amino acids: CASSFSPATNEKLFF. DNA for the CDR3: TGTGCCAGCAGTTTTTCCCCAGCAACTAATGAAAAACTGTTTTTT. The genes are TRBV28 and TRBJ1-4; D gene unclear. The CDR3 runs to 15 residues. The V gene's germline CDR1 is MDHEN and CDR2 SYDVKM. Between the trimmed V and J ends, which lost 3 bases and 0 bases, there was a span of 8 bases.